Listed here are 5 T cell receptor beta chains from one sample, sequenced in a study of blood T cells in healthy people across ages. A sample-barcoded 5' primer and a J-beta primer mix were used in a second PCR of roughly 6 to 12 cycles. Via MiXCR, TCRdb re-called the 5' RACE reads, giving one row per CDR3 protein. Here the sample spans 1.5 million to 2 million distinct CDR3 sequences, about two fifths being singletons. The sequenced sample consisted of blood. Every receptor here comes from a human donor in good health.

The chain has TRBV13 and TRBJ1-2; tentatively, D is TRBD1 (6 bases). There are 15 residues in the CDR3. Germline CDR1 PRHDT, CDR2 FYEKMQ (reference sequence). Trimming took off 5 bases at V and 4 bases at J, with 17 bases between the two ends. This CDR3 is CASSPPSGGAYGYTF. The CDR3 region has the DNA TGTGCCAGCAGCCCGCCCAGTGGGGGGGCCTATGGCTACACCTTC.

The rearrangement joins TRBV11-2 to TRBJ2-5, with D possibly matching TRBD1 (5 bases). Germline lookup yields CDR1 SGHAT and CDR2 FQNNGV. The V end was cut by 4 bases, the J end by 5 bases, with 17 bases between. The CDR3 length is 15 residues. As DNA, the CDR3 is TGTGCCAGCAGCTCTTGGACAACCGTAGGGGAGACCCAGTACTTC. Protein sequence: CASSSWTTVGETQYF.

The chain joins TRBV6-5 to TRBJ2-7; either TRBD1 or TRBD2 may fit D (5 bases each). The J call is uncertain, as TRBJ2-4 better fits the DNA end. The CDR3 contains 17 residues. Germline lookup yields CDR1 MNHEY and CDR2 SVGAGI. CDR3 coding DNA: TGTGCCAGCAGTTACTCGCGGCAGGGACGAGCCAAAAACATTCAGTACTTC. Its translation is CASSYSRQGRAKNIQYF.

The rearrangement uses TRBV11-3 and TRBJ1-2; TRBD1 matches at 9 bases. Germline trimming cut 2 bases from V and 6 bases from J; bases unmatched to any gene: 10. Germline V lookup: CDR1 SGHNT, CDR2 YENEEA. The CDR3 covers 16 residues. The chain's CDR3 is CASSLRPGTGRDGYTF. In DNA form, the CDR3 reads TGTGCCAGCAGCTTACGTCCGGGGACAGGGCGGGATGGCTACACCTTC.

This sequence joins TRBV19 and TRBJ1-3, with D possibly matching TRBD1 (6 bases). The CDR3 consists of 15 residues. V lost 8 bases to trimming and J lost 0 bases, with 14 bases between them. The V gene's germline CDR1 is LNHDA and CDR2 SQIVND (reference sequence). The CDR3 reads CASCRGTLSGNTIYF. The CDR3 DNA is TGTGCCAGTTGCAGGGGTACTCTCTCTGGAAACACCATATATTTT.